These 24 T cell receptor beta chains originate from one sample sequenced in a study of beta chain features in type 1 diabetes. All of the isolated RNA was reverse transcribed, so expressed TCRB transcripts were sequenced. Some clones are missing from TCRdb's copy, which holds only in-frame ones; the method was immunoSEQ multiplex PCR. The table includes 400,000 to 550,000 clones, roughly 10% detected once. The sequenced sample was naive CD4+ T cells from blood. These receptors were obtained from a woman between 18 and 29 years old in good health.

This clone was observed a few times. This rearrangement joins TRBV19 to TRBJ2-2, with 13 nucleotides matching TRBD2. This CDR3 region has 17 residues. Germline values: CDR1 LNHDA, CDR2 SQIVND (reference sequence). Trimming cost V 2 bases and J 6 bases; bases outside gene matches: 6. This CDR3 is CASSISGLAGVPGELFF. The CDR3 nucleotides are TGTGCCAGTAGTATATCCGGACTAGCGGGAGTTCCCGGGGAGCTGTTTTTT.

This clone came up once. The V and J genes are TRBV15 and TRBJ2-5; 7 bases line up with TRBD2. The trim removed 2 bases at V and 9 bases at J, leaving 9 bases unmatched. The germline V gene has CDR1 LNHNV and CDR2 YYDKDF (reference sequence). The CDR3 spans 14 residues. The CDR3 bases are TGTGCCACCAGCAGACACGCCGGGACTACCCCCCAGTACTTC. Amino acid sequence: CATSRHAGTTPQYF. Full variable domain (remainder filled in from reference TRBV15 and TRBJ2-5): DAMVIQNPRYQVTQFGKPVTLSCSQTLNHNVMYWYQQKSSQAPKLLFHYYDKDFNNEADTPDNFQSRRPNTSFCFLDIRSPGLGDTAMYLCATSRHAGTTPQYFGPGTRLLVL.

The CDR3, as DNA: TGTGCCATCAGTGACGAAACCAATACGCAGTATTTT. Residues: CAISDETNTQYF. The chain recombines TRBV10-3 with TRBJ2-3; no clear D. The CDR3 sequence is 12 residues long. Germline CDR1 is ENHRY and CDR2 is SYGVKD. Deletions cut 3 bases from V and 7 bases from J, with 8 bases between.

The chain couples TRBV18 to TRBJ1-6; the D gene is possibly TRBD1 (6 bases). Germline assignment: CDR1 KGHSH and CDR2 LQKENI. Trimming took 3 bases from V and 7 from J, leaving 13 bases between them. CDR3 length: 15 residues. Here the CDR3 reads CASSPGQSLNSPLHF. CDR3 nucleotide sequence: TGTGCCAGCTCACCCGGACAGTCCCTGAATTCACCCCTCCACTTT.

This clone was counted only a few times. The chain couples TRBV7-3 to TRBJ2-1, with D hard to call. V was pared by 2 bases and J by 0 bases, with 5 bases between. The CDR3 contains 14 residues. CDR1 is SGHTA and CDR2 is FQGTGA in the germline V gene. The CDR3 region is CASSLHDSYNEQFF. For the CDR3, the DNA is TGTGCCAGCAGCTTACATGACTCCTACAATGAGCAGTTCTTC.

CDR3 DNA sequence: TGTGCCAGCAGCCCCCGGTGGGCCACTAGCGGGGGGGGGAATGAGCAGTTCTTC. It yields the protein CASSPRWATSGGGNEQFF. The chain has TRBV7-8 and TRBJ2-1, with 13 positions matching TRBD2. Trimming took 5 bases from V and 7 from J; bases not matched to a gene: 14. This CDR3 has 18 amino acids. The germline gives CDR1 SGHVS, CDR2 FQNEAQ.

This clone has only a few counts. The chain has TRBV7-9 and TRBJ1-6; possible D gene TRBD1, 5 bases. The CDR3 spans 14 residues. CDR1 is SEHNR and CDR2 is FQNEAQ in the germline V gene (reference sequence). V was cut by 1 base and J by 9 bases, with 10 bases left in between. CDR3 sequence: CASSLGGVGSPLHF. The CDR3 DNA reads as TGTGCCAGCAGCTTAGGGGGGGTAGGTTCACCCCTCCACTTT.

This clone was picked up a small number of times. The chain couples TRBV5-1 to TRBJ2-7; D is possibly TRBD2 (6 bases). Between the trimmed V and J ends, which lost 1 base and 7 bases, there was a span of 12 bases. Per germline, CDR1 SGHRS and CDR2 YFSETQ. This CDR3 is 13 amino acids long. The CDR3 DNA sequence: TGCGCCAGCAGCTTGACAGGCGGGAATGAGCAGTACGTC. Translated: CASSLTGGNEQYV.

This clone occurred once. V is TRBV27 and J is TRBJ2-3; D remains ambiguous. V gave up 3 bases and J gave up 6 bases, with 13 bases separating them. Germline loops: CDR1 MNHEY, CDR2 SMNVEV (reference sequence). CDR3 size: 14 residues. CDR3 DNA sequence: TGTGCCAGCAGTTTGGTGACGGCCCTGGATACGCAGTATTTT. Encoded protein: CASSLVTALDTQYF.

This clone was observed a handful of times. As DNA, the CDR3 is TGTGCCAGCAGCGTAGTCGACAGGCCCTACAATGAGCAGTTCTTC. It is translated as CASSVVDRPYNEQFF. The rearrangement joins TRBV9 to TRBJ2-1; tentatively, D is TRBD1 (6 bases). The CDR3 spans 15 residues. V lost 0 bases, J lost 2 bases, and 9 bases lay in between. Germline CDR1 is SGDLS and CDR2 is YYNGEE.

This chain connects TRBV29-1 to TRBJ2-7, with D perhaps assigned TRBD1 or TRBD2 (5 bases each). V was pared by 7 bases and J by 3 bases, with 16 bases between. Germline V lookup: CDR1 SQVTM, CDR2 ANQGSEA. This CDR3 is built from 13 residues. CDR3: CSAGTGRFYEQYF. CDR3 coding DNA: TGCAGCGCAGGGACGGGGCGTTTCTACGAGCAGTACTTC.

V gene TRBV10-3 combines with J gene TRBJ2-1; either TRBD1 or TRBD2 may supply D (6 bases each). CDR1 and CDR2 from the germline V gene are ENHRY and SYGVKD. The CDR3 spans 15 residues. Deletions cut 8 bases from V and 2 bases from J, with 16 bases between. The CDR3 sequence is CAIARGDIAYNEQFF. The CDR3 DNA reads TGTGCCATCGCAAGGGGGGACATTGCCTACAATGAGCAGTTCTTC.

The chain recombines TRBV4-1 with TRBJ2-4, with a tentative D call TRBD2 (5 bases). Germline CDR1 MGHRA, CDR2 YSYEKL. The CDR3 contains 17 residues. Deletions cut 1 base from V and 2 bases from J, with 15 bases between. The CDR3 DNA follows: TGCGCCAGCAGCCAAGGGCGGGCCCAAAGTTCCAAAAACATTCAGTACTTC. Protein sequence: CASSQGRAQSSKNIQYF.

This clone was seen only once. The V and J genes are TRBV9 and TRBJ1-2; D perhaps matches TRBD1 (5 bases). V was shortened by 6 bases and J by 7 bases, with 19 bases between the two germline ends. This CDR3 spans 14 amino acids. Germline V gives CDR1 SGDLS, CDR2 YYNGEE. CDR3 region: CASTLGGGDGGYTF. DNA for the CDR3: TGTGCCAGCACCCTAGGTGGGGGTGACGGTGGCTACACCTTC. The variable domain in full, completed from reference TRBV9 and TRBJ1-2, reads DSGVTQTPKHLITATGQRVTLRCSPRSGDLSVYWYQQSLDQGLQFLIQYYNGEERAKGNILERFSAQQFPDLHSELNLSSLELGDSALYFCASTLGGGDGGYTFGSGTRLTVV.

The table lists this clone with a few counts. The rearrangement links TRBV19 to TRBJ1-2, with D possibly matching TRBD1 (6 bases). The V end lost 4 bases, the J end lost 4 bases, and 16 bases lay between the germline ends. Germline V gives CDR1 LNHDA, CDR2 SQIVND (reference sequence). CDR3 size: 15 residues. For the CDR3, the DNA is TGTGCCAGTAGTACATTTCGGACAGACAGCTATGGCTACACCTTC. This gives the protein CASSTFRTDSYGYTF.

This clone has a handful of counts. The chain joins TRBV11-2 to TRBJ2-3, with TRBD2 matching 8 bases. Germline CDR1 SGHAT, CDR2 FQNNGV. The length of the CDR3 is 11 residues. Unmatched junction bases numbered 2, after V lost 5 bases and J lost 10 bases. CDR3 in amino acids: CASSPGGAQYF. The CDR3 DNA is TGTGCCAGCAGCCCCGGGGGGGCGCAGTATTTT.

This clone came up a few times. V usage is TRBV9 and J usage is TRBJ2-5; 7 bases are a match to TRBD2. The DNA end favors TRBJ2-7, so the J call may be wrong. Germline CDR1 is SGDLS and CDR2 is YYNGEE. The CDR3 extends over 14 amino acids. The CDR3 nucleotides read TGTGCCAGCAGCGTATTGCGGGAGAATGGCGAGCAGTACTTC. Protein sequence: CASSVLRENGEQYF.

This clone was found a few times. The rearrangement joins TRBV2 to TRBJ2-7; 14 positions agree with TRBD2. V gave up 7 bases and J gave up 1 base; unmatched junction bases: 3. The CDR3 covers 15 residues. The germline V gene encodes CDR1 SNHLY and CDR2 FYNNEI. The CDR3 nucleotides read TGTGCCAGCACCGGGACTAGCGGGAGTTCCTACGAGCAGTACTTC. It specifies CASTGTSGSSYEQYF. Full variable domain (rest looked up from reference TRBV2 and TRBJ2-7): EPEVTQTPSHQVTQMGQEVILRCVPISNHLYFYWYRQILGQKVEFLVSFYNNEISEKSEIFDDQFSVERPDGSNFTLKIRSTKLEDSAMYFCASTGTSGSSYEQYFGPGTRLTVT.

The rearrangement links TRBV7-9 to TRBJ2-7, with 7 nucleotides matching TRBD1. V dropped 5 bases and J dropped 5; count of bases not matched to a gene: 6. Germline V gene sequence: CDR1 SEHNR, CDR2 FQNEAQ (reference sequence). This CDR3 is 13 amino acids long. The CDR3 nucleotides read TGTGCCAGCAGCACACGACAGGGAGACGAGCAGTACGTC. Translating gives CASSTRQGDEQYV.

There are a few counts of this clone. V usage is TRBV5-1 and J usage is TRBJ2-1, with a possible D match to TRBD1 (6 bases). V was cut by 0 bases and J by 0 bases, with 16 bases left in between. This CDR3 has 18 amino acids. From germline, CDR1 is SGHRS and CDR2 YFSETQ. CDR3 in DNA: TGCGCCAGCAGCTTGGGGGTATCCCGACAGGCCTCCTACAATGAGCAGTTCTTC. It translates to CASSLGVSRQASYNEQFF.

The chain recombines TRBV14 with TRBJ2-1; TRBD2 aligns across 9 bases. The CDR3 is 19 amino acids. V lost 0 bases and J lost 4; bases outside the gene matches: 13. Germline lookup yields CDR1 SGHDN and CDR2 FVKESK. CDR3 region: CASSQESGWRGGSYNEQFF. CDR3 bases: TGTGCCAGCAGCCAAGAGTCCGGTTGGCGGGGGGGCTCTTACAATGAGCAGTTCTTC.

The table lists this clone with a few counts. For the CDR3, the DNA is TGTGCCAGCAGCCGCCGACAGGGGAACACTGAAGCTTTCTTT. It yields the protein CASSRRQGNTEAFF. This chain connects TRBV7-2 to TRBJ1-1; TRBD1 agrees at 7 bases. The CDR3 totals 14 residues. Germline values: CDR1 SGHTA, CDR2 FQGNSA. V lost 5 bases and J lost 1; bases outside the gene matches: 4.

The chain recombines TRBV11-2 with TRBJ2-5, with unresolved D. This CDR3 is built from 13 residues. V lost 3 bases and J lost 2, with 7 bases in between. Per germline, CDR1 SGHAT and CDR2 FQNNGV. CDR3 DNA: TGTGCCAGCAGCTTGGAACGTCAAGAGACCCAGTACTTC. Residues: CASSLERQETQYF.

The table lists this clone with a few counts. The CDR3 here is CASSQASGLRGTDTQYF. DNA for the CDR3: TGTGCCAGCAGCCAAGCCTCGGGGCTACGGGGCACAGATACGCAGTATTTT. The chain has TRBV4-2 and TRBJ2-3, with D perhaps being TRBD1 or TRBD2 (5 bases each). Germline assignment: CDR1 LGHNA and CDR2 YNFKEQ. The CDR3 runs 17 residues. V was trimmed by 1 base and J by 1 base, leaving 15 bases between them.